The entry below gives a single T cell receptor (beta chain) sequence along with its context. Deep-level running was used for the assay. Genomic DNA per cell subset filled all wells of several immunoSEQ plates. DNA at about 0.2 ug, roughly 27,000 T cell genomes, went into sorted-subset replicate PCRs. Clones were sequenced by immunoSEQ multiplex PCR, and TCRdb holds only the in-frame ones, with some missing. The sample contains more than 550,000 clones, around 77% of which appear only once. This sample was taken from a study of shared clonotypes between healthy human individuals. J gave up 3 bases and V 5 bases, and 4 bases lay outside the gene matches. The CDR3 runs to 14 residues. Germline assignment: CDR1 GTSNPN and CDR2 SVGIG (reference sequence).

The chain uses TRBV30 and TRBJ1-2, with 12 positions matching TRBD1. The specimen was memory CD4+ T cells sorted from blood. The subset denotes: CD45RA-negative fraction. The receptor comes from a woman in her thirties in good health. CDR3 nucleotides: TGTGCCTGGGGAGGGGACAGGGGGCACTATGGCTACACCTTC. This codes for CAWGGDRGHYGYTF.